These 32 T cell receptor beta chains originate from one sample sequenced in a study of blood T cell repertoires in COVID-19 (dated by TCRdb to 2020 to 2022). Library prep was done by the immunoSEQ multiplex PCR assay. TCRdb took this table from immuneACCESS and kept in-frame rearrangements with V and J called. Such tables lack part of the clones; where checked against another copy, unresolved V genes explain under half of the gap, and the rest is unexplained. The sample contains 100,000 to 150,000 clones, approximately 90% of them found a single time. 18% of the sample comes from the top ten. The sequencing input was peripheral blood. These TCRs come from a man aged 50 to 60 with active or convalescent COVID-19.

This clone was found a few times. The rearrangement uses TRBV6-2 or TRBV6-3 and TRBJ2-7; TRBD2 matches 7 bases. The CDR3 runs 15 residues. With V trimmed by 4 bases and J by 2 bases, 8 bases remained unmatched. Per the germline V gene, CDR1 is MNHEY and CDR2 is SVGEGT. This chain's CDR3 is CASSSTSARTYEQYF. CDR3 nucleotide sequence: TGTGCCAGCAGTTCAACTAGCGCCAGGACCTACGAGCAGTACTTC.

The V call is TRBV15, the J call TRBJ2-1; 8 bases align to TRBD2. This CDR3 is built from 15 residues. V lost 1 base to trimming and J lost 9 bases; unmatched junction nucleotides: 8. The germline gives CDR1 LNHNV, CDR2 YYDKDF (reference sequence). CDR3: CATSRVDGREGEQFF. CDR3 sequence (DNA): TGTGCCACCAGCAGAGTCGACGGCCGGGAGGGTGAGCAGTTCTTC.

Of note for this clone: Other DNA sequences in the sample encode the same CDR3. V is TRBV5-1 and J is TRBJ2-1; 10 nucleotides match TRBD2. This CDR3 region has 15 residues. The ends lost 1 base at V and 5 bases at J; junction bases unmatched: 3. Germline CDR1 and CDR2: SGHRS and YFSETQ. CDR3 residues: CASSLRLAGDNEQFF. The CDR3, as DNA: TGCGCCAGCAGCTTGCGCCTAGCGGGAGACAATGAGCAGTTCTTC.

Points on this clone: The junction departs from the called germline gene at one end, perhaps through a read error. J is TRBJ1-2 and V is TRBV28, with 9 positions matching TRBD1. The CDR3 is 15 amino acids. The germline CDR1 and CDR2 sequences are MDHEN and SYDVKM. CDR3 region: CASRFPLGQGGGYTF. The CDR3 region has the DNA TGTGCCAGCCGTTTCCCCCTGGGACAGGGAGGAGGCTACACCTTC.

The chain recombines TRBV27 with TRBJ2-7, with TRBD2 matching 7 bases. CDR1 and CDR2 from the germline V gene are MNHEY and SMNVEV (reference sequence). J lost 5 bases, V lost 5 bases, and 12 bases had no gene match. The CDR3 sequence is 15 residues long. DNA of the CDR3: TGTGCCAGCAGTCCTCTCGGGCGGGGGATCAACGAGCAGTACTTC. Its translation: CASSPLGRGINEQYF.

The chain recombines TRBV6-5 with TRBJ1-2; 7 bases match TRBD1. Germline values: CDR1 MNHEY, CDR2 SVGAGI. CDR3 length: 13 residues. The ends lost 8 bases at V and 5 bases at J; junction bases unmatched: 8. As DNA, the CDR3 is TGTGCCAGCGCCGAGACAGGGACGTATGGCTACACCTTC. Its protein is CASAETGTYGYTF.

The chain employs TRBV4-2 and TRBJ2-7; maybe TRBD1 (5 bases). There are 15 residues in the CDR3. CDR1 is LGHNA, CDR2 YNFKEQ, per germline. Deletions cut 0 bases from V and 2 bases from J, with 11 bases between. CDR3 residues: CASSQDPDTTYEQYF. CDR3 coding DNA: TGTGCCAGCAGCCAAGATCCGGACACGACCTACGAGCAGTACTTC.

The J gene is TRBJ2-7, the V gene TRBV30, with 7 bases fitting TRBD1. The ends lost 5 bases at V and 2 bases at J; junction bases unmatched: 6. CDR3 length: 13 residues. Germline V gives CDR1 GTSNPN, CDR2 SVGIG (reference sequence). The CDR3 DNA reads TGTGCCTGGCACCGGGACAGACCCTACGAGCAGTACTTC. It codes for CAWHRDRPYEQYF.

The chain couples TRBV21-1 to TRBJ1-2. TRBV21-1 is deemed a pseudogene. There are 12 residues in the CDR3. In nucleotides, the CDR3 is TGTGCCAGCAGCCCCGGGAACTATGGCTACACCTTC. Protein sequence: CASSPGNYGYTF.

The rearrangement joins TRBV4-1 to TRBJ2-3, with TRBD2 matching over 8 bases. The CDR3 is made up of 14 amino acids. Germline values: CDR1 MGHRA, CDR2 YSYEKL. Trimming cost V 1 base and J 7 bases; bases outside gene matches: 4. For the CDR3, the DNA is TGCGCCAGCAGCCAAGTCGGGGGGGCTCATACGCAGTATTTT. Translation: CASSQVGGAHTQYF.

With respect to this clone: The junction does not match germline at one end; this may be a read error. This sequence joins TRBV15 and TRBJ2-1; 11 bases align to TRBD1. CDR1 is LNHNV, CDR2 YYDKDF, per germline (reference sequence). This CDR3 contains 13 residues. As DNA, the CDR3 is TGTGCCACCAGCAGAGACCCGGACAGGGGGCAGGTCTTC. Its protein product is CATSRDPDRGQVF.

Only one count was recorded for this clone. This CDR3 is CAWSVGAPPFAYEQYF. DNA of the CDR3: TGTGCCTGGAGTGTAGGGGCGCCTCCATTTGCCTACGAGCAGTACTTC. The genes are TRBV30 and TRBJ2-7, with D perhaps matching TRBD1 (5 bases). V was pared by 0 bases and J by 2 bases, with 17 bases between. The CDR3 consists of 16 residues. Germline CDR1 and CDR2: GTSNPN and SVGIG (reference sequence).

The chain has TRBV19 and TRBJ1-1, with 8 bases lining up with TRBD1. The CDR3 is 13 amino acids. Germline-derived CDR1 and CDR2 are LNHDA and SQIVND (reference sequence). The junction had 12 bases not matched to a gene; V was cut back by 7 bases and J by 11 bases. The CDR3 sequence is CASTLQPGGKAFF. CDR3 DNA: TGTGCCAGTACCTTGCAGCCAGGGGGCAAGGCTTTCTTT.

The genes are TRBV19 and TRBJ2-5; the match to TRBD1 covers 8 bases. This CDR3 is 15 amino acids long. The ends lost 4 bases at V and 4 bases at J; junction bases unmatched: 8. Germline V gene sequence: CDR1 LNHDA, CDR2 SQIVND (reference sequence). The CDR3 DNA is TGTGCCAGTAGTAAACCGACAGGGGTAGGAGAGACCCAGTACTTC. Its protein is CASSKPTGVGETQYF.

The chain links TRBV10-3 to TRBJ2-3, with a possible D match to TRBD2 (5 bases). CDR1 is ENHRY, CDR2 SYGVKD, per germline. Trimming removed 7 bases at V and 0 bases at J, with 8 bases between. CDR3 length equals 13 residues. In nucleotides, the CDR3 is TGTGCCATCACTAGCCGTAGCACAGATACGCAGTATTTT. Protein: CAITSRSTDTQYF.

Notes on this clone: An end of the junction does not agree with germline; a read error may underlie this. The chain couples TRBV7-2 to TRBJ1-1; D unclear. Germline CDR1 and CDR2: SGHTA and FQGNSA. The CDR3 consists of 12 residues. The CDR3 protein is CASGEGVNGYMF. CDR3 nucleotides: TGTGCCAGCGGGGAGGGAGTGAATGGCTACATGTTT.

The rearrangement uses TRBV4-1 and TRBJ1-3; D uncertain. V lost 4 bases and J 4 bases, leaving 8 bases between the germline ends. From germline, CDR1 is MGHRA and CDR2 YSYEKL. The CDR3 has 13 residues. The CDR3 DNA sequence: TGCGCCAGCAGCCCCCCCAGGGGAAACACCATATATTTT. Translated, it gives CASSPPRGNTIYF.

The chain joins TRBV18 to TRBJ2-1; TRBD1 matches at 12 bases. CDR1 KGHSH and CDR2 LQKENI come from the germline V gene. The length of the CDR3 is 15 residues. V was clipped by 6 bases and J by 8 bases; unmatched bases: 8. In DNA form, the CDR3 reads TGTGCCAGCTCCTCCGGGACAGGGGGCATCGATGAGCAGTTCTTC. Its translation is CASSSGTGGIDEQFF. The full variable domain, completed using reference TRBV18 and TRBJ2-1, is NAGVMQNPRHLVRRRGQEARLRCSPMKGHSHVYWYRQLPEEGLKFMVYLQKENIIDESGMPKERFSAEFPKEGPSILRIQQVVRGDSAAYFCASSSGTGGIDEQFFGPGTRLTVL.

The rearrangement joins TRBV5-4 to TRBJ2-1, with D perhaps TRBD1 (7 bases). Trimming stripped 0 bases from V and 6 bases from J, with 13 bases between. The length of the CDR3 is 15 residues. Germline V gene lookup returns CDR1 SGHNT and CDR2 YYREEE (reference sequence). CDR3 sequence: CASSLVQGGANEQFF. CDR3 sequence (DNA): TGTGCCAGCAGCTTGGTTCAGGGGGGTGCCAATGAGCAGTTCTTC.

This clone has a single count. V and J are TRBV6-6 and TRBJ2-7; 7 bases fit TRBD2. V shed 5 bases and J 3 bases; nucleotides not matched to a gene: 4. Per the germline V gene, CDR1 is MNHNY and CDR2 is SVGAGI (reference sequence). The CDR3 consists of 13 residues. CDR3 coding DNA: TGTGCCAGCAGTCAAGCGGGGAACTACGAGCAGTACTTC. Encoded protein: CASSQAGNYEQYF.

V is TRBV6-1 and J is TRBJ2-4, with TRBD2 as a possible D gene (6 bases). Germline V CDR1 and CDR2: MNHNS, SASEGT. CDR3 length: 14 amino acids. Trimming cost V 3 bases and J 8 bases, with 14 bases left between them. The CDR3 sequence: CASSDMGLRDIQYF. Written as DNA, the CDR3 is TGTGCCAGCAGTGATATGGGACTTAGGGACATTCAGTACTTC.

The chain links TRBV7-8 to TRBJ2-3; 8 bases match TRBD2. With 5 bases clipped from V and 3 bases from J, the junction kept 7 bases outside the gene matches. The length of the CDR3 is 15 residues. CDR1 is SGHVS and CDR2 is FQNEAQ in the germline V gene. CDR3 amino acids: CASSPQGLVTDTQYF. CDR3 DNA sequence: TGTGCCAGCAGCCCCCAGGGACTAGTGACAGATACGCAGTATTTT.

The chain uses TRBV27 and TRBJ2-7, with D maybe TRBD1 (5 bases). The germline gives CDR1 MNHEY, CDR2 SMNVEV (reference sequence). Trimming left V 3 bases short and J 5 bases short, with 23 bases between. The CDR3 is 17 amino acids. DNA of the CDR3: TGTGCCAGCAGTTTGCGGATGGGGTCAAGGGGCGGCGACGAGCAGTACTTC. Protein sequence: CASSLRMGSRGGDEQYF.

The V call is TRBV5-1, the J call TRBJ2-1, with 12 bases matching TRBD2. V lost 4 bases to trimming and J lost 7 bases; unmatched junction nucleotides: 3. Per germline, CDR1 SGHRS and CDR2 YFSETQ. The CDR3 is made up of 14 amino acids. As DNA, the CDR3 is TGCGCCAGCAGCCTGGGACTAGCGGGTAATGAGCAGTTCTTC. It yields the protein CASSLGLAGNEQFF.

J is TRBJ2-3 and V is TRBV28; possibly TRBD2 for D (5 bases). V was trimmed by 2 bases and J by 2 bases, leaving 14 bases between them. Germline CDR1 is MDHEN and CDR2 is SYDVKM. The CDR3 spans 16 residues. CDR3 sequence: CASSLAGETYTDTQYF. The DNA for the CDR3 is TGTGCCAGCAGTTTAGCGGGCGAGACCTACACAGATACGCAGTATTTT.

The V gene is TRBV5-1, the J gene TRBJ2-1, with a weak D call TRBD1 (5 bases). Germline CDR1 SGHRS, CDR2 YFSETQ. Deletions cut 9 bases from V and 5 bases from J, with 18 bases between. CDR3 length equals 14 residues. The CDR3 DNA follows: TGCGCCACCTCAGGGCTAGGGTTAAACAATGAGCAGTTCTTC. Its protein product is CATSGLGLNNEQFF.

V and J are TRBV21-1 and TRBJ2-1; TRBD1, as called in the table, went unchecked against the DNA. TRBV21-1 is an annotated pseudogene. The CDR3 loop spans 18 amino acids. The CDR3, as DNA: TGTGCCAGCAGCCAGCGTAGGGGGCTTCTCCCCCCTTACAATGAGCAGTTCTTC. Translation: CASSQRRGLLPPYNEQFF.

The J gene is TRBJ2-7, the V gene TRBV30; D unclear. The CDR3 extends over 13 amino acids. V lost 0 bases and J lost 3, with 9 bases in between. CDR1 is GTSNPN, CDR2 SVGIG, per germline (reference sequence). CDR3 protein: CAWSVSVNYEQYF. The CDR3 DNA is TGTGCCTGGAGTGTATCAGTTAACTACGAGCAGTACTTC.

The V and J genes are TRBV5-4 and TRBJ2-1, with 11 nucleotides matching TRBD2. Germline values: CDR1 SGHNT, CDR2 YYREEE (reference sequence). V gave up 2 bases and J gave up 16 bases; unmatched junction bases: 5. The CDR3 sequence is 12 residues long. The CDR3 region has the DNA TGTGCCAGCAGCTTCGGACTAGCGGGCCCCTTCTTC. It is translated as CASSFGLAGPFF.

The chain employs TRBV21-1 and TRBJ1-4; the table's D call, TRBD1, has no DNA check behind it. TRBV21-1 is an annotated pseudogene. The CDR3 runs 15 residues. CDR3 residues: CASIHHPRVNEKLFF. CDR3 nucleotide sequence: TGTGCCAGCATCCACCATCCCAGGGTTAATGAAAAACTGTTTTTT.

The chain joins TRBV5-1 to TRBJ1-2; D is unclear. The CDR3 is 14 amino acids. Germline CDR1 SGHRS, CDR2 YFSETQ. V lost 4 bases, J lost 3 bases, and 13 bases lay in between. CDR3 bases: TGCGCCAGCAGCCGTGACACCTCGGACTATGGCTACACCTTC. It translates to CASSRDTSDYGYTF.

J is TRBJ1-5 and V is TRBV18; D ambiguous. The germline V and J ends were trimmed by 3 bases and 7 bases, with 10 bases remaining between them. This CDR3 is 13 amino acids long. Per germline, CDR1 KGHSH and CDR2 LQKENI. CDR3 nucleotide sequence: TGTGCCAGCTCACCTGATTCCGGGCAGCCCCAGCATTTT. Translation gives CASSPDSGQPQHF.